The 25 T cell receptor beta chains below all came from one sample that was sequenced in a study of CD8+ T cells in alopecia areata. Treatment noted: oral pan-JAK inhibitor, 5-10 mg twice daily. Extracted RNA was reverse transcribed into cDNA, the sequencing template. The assay was immunoSEQ multiplex PCR, and TCRdb's table has in-frame clones only and misses some. This table has 150,000 to 200,000 clones, about three fifths appearing once. The source material was CD4+ T cells sorted from blood, sampled at approximately week 56, from a patient treated with tofacitinib. The source of these receptors is a human donor with alopecia areata.

The CDR3 spells CASRADRGYGYTF. CDR3 nucleotide sequence: TGTGCCAGCAGGGCGGACAGGGGGTATGGCTACACCTTC. This sequence joins TRBV27 and TRBJ1-2; 10 bases are shared with TRBD1. The J segment lost 5 bases and the V segment lost 6 bases, leaving 3 bases of the junction unmatched. Germline assignment: CDR1 MNHEY and CDR2 SMNVEV (reference sequence). The CDR3 is made up of 13 amino acids.

The chain recombines TRBV29-1 with TRBJ2-5, with a tentative D call TRBD1 (6 bases). The germline V gene has CDR1 SQVTM and CDR2 ANQGSEA. This CDR3 comprises 15 residues. V was shortened by 4 bases and J by 5 bases, with 20 bases between the two germline ends. Written as DNA, the CDR3 is TGCAGCGTTGGGGCCCCACAGGGCTGGGGGGAGACCCAGTACTTC. As protein: CSVGAPQGWGETQYF.

The count of this clone is one. This chain links TRBV4-1 with TRBJ2-5; possible D gene TRBD2, 6 bases. V lost 5 bases and J lost 1, with 17 bases in between. Germline-derived CDR1 and CDR2 are MGHRA and YSYEKL. The CDR3 loop spans 16 amino acids. CDR3 amino acids: CASSTRGWRAQETQYF. The CDR3 DNA reads as TGCGCCAGCAGCACCCGTGGGTGGAGGGCCCAAGAGACCCAGTACTTC.

This clone was counted only a few times. The DNA of the CDR3 is TGTGCCAGCAGCTTAGGCCGAACTAGCGGAACCCGTTGGGATACGCAGTATTTT. Protein product: CASSLGRTSGTRWDTQYF. The gene calls are TRBV11-2 and TRBJ2-3, with 8 bases identical to TRBD2. This CDR3 is built from 18 residues. The germline V gene has CDR1 SGHAT and CDR2 FQNNGV. J lost 6 bases, V lost 1 base, and 15 bases had no gene match.

This sequence joins TRBV5-1 and TRBJ2-3; 8 nucleotides align to TRBD1. Germline V lookup: CDR1 SGHRS, CDR2 YFSETQ. The CDR3 runs 14 residues. The V gene end was trimmed by 4 bases and the J gene end by 4 bases; junction bases not matched to a gene: 5. The CDR3 coding sequence is TGCGCCAGCAGCCCGGACAGGGTGTCAGATACGCAGTATTTT. It is translated as CASSPDRVSDTQYF.

The chain couples TRBV5-1 to TRBJ1-2; 8 bases map to TRBD1. Germline V CDR1 and CDR2: SGHRS, YFSETQ. This CDR3 spans 14 amino acids. With V trimmed by 0 bases and J by 6 bases, 4 bases remained unmatched. CDR3 in amino acids: CASSLVGQGDGYTF. CDR3 coding DNA: TGCGCCAGCAGCTTGGTTGGACAGGGAGATGGCTACACCTTC.

This clone was seen a few times. The gene calls are TRBV2 and TRBJ2-1, with 9 bases fitting TRBD2. V lost 0 bases, J lost 8 bases, and 11 bases stayed unmatched. The CDR3 contains 17 residues. Germline V gives CDR1 SNHLY, CDR2 FYNNEI. This CDR3 reads CASSEASRAGGRDEQFF. The CDR3 coding sequence is TGTGCCAGCAGTGAAGCAAGCCGAGCGGGGGGCAGGGATGAGCAGTTCTTC.

The rearrangement joins TRBV11-2 to TRBJ2-5; TRBD2 is a possible D gene (5 bases). CDR1 is SGHAT and CDR2 is FQNNGV in the germline V gene. V was cut by 0 bases and J by 7 bases, with 9 bases left in between. This CDR3 spans 13 amino acids. CDR3 nucleotides: TGTGCCAGCAGCTTAGATGCTGGGAGGACCCAGTACTTC. It translates to CASSLDAGRTQYF.

This chain joins TRBV6-6 and TRBJ2-5, with 8 bases identical to TRBD2. From germline, CDR1 is MNHNY and CDR2 SVGAGI (reference sequence). This CDR3 comprises 14 residues. Germline trimming cut 6 bases from V and 9 bases from J; bases unmatched to any gene: 12. CDR3 amino acids: CASSPFVAGTSQYF. CDR3 DNA: TGTGCCAGCAGCCCTTTTGTAGCGGGGACATCCCAGTACTTC.

This clone has a handful of counts. V usage is TRBV19 and J usage is TRBJ1-2; no definite D call. V was pared by 6 bases and J by 8 bases, with 19 bases between. The CDR3 has 14 amino acids. The germline gives CDR1 LNHDA, CDR2 SQIVND (reference sequence). In DNA, the CDR3 is TGTGCCAGTAGGAAGGACGTTACCATCTTCGGCTACACCTTC. Protein product: CASRKDVTIFGYTF.

This chain links TRBV20-1 with TRBJ1-2; D not resolved. V was clipped by 6 bases and J by 4 bases, with 9 bases between them. In germline, CDR1 is DFQATT, CDR2 SNEGSKA (reference sequence). CDR3 length: 11 amino acids. CDR3 nucleotides: TGCAGTGCGGGGTCGGGCTATGGCTACACCTTC. It translates to CSAGSGYGYTF.

This clone was counted once. The V and J genes are TRBV28 and TRBJ1-2; 9 nucleotides match TRBD1. V was pared by 2 bases and J by 2 bases, with 0 bases of the junction left unmatched. The CDR3 runs 14 residues. Germline CDR1 and CDR2: MDHEN and SYDVKM. CDR3 amino acids: CASSLGTGNYGYTF. Here the CDR3 DNA reads TGTGCCAGCAGTTTAGGGACAGGGAACTATGGCTACACCTTC.

The table lists this clone with a few counts. The chain joins TRBV29-1 to TRBJ2-5; 8 bases map to TRBD2. V was pared by 4 bases and J by 7 bases, with 14 bases of the junction left unmatched. The CDR3 covers 15 residues. Germline assignment: CDR1 SQVTM and CDR2 ANQGSEA. Here the CDR3 DNA reads TGCAGCGTTGTAACGGCGGGGGGAAGCCAGGGGACCCAGTACTTC. Residues: CSVVTAGGSQGTQYF.

This clone was detected only a few times. The genes are TRBV7-9 and TRBJ2-3; D uncertain. With 5 bases removed from V and 3 bases from J, the gap between germline ends came to 12 bases. The germline V gene encodes CDR1 SEHNR and CDR2 FQNEAQ (reference sequence). CDR3 length equals 14 residues. The CDR3 loop reads CASSLGLVTDTQYF. In DNA, the CDR3 is TGTGCCAGCAGCCTCGGATTGGTTACAGATACGCAGTATTTT.

The chain links TRBV19 to TRBJ2-3; 10 positions agree with TRBD2. This CDR3 comprises 16 residues. The V and J ends lost 6 bases and 5 bases, in that order; junction bases with no gene match: 11. The germline V gene encodes CDR1 LNHDA and CDR2 SQIVND (reference sequence). CDR3 sequence (DNA): TGTGCCAGTAGCGAGACCGGGACTAGCGAACAAGATACGCAGTATTTT. As protein: CASSETGTSEQDTQYF.

The chain employs TRBV27 and TRBJ2-7; D is unclear. Germline CDR1 and CDR2: MNHEY and SMNVEV (reference sequence). CDR3 size: 15 residues. V lost 2 bases, J lost 2 bases, and 13 bases lay in between. CDR3 residues: CASSLAARTAYEQYF. CDR3 bases: TGTGCCAGCAGTTTAGCGGCCCGGACGGCCTACGAGCAGTACTTC.

The rearrangement links TRBV5-1 to TRBJ1-1, with D hard to call. CDR1 SGHRS and CDR2 YFSETQ come from the germline V gene. The CDR3 covers 13 residues. Trimming removed 5 bases at V and 1 base at J, with 9 bases between. Written as DNA, the CDR3 is TGCGCCAGCAGGTCCTTGAAGAACACTGAAGCTTTCTTT. It is translated as CASRSLKNTEAFF.

The chain couples TRBV14 to TRBJ2-3; 8 bases match TRBD1. CDR1 and CDR2 from the germline V gene are SGHDN and FVKESK. V shed 3 bases and J 2 bases; nucleotides not matched to a gene: 7. This CDR3 is 16 amino acids long. The CDR3 DNA reads TGTGCCAGCAGCCACCTAACAGGGGGATACACAGATACGCAGTATTTT. Protein: CASSHLTGGYTDTQYF. The full variable domain, its missing parts supplied by reference TRBV14 and TRBJ2-3, is EAGVTQFPSHSVIEKGQTVTLRCDPISGHDNLYWYRRVMGKEIKFLLHFVKESKQDESGMPNNRFLAERTGGTYSTLKVQPAELEDSGVYFCASSHLTGGYTDTQYFGPGTRLTVL.

This clone has only one observation. V gene TRBV6-1 combines with J gene TRBJ2-7; 11 bases fit TRBD1. This CDR3 is built from 15 residues. V was clipped by 2 bases and J by 3 bases; unmatched bases: 3. Germline V CDR1 and CDR2: MNHNS, SASEGT. The CDR3 loop is CASSERGTGGYEQYF. CDR3 DNA sequence: TGTGCCAGCAGTGAAAGAGGGACAGGGGGCTACGAGCAGTACTTC.

This clone was observed a few times. This chain connects TRBV7-9 to TRBJ2-7; D perhaps matches TRBD1 (7 bases). Germline lookup yields CDR1 SEHNR and CDR2 FQNEAQ (reference sequence). Between the trimmed V and J ends, which lost 1 base and 5 bases, there was a span of 21 bases. This CDR3 region has 17 residues. The CDR3 loop reads CASSLEAGQYRAHEQYF. The CDR3 coding sequence is TGTGCCAGCAGCTTAGAGGCGGGACAGTACAGAGCCCACGAGCAGTACTTC.

The rearrangement links TRBV11-1 to TRBJ2-1; 10 bases map to TRBD2. The CDR3 is 16 amino acids. Germline CDR1 SGHAT, CDR2 FQDESV (reference sequence). Losses at the gene ends were 5 bases for V and 5 bases for J; bases not matched to a gene: 9. This CDR3 is CASSPRGSGGNNEQFF. CDR3 nucleotides: TGTGCCAGCAGCCCCAGGGGTAGCGGGGGGAACAATGAGCAGTTCTTC.

The chain recombines TRBV27 with TRBJ2-2; TRBD1 aligns across 7 bases. The CDR3 is made up of 16 amino acids. CDR1 MNHEY and CDR2 SMNVEV come from the germline V gene (reference sequence). With 6 bases clipped from V and 2 bases from J, the junction kept 9 bases outside the gene matches. The DNA for the CDR3 is TGTGCCAGCAGAGTCTCCGGGACAGCAAACACCGGGGAGCTGTTTTTT. It yields the protein CASRVSGTANTGELFF.

The rearrangement joins TRBV5-4 to TRBJ2-7; 10 nucleotides match TRBD2. Per germline, CDR1 SGHNT and CDR2 YYREEE (reference sequence). CDR3 length equals 16 residues. The junction had 9 bases not matched to a gene; V was cut back by 4 bases and J by 2 bases. CDR3 amino acids: CASSRTGTSVTYEQYF. For the CDR3, the DNA is TGTGCCAGCAGCCGAACCGGGACTAGCGTGACCTACGAGCAGTACTTC.

In this sample, this clone turned up a few times. The chain uses TRBV7-9 and TRBJ2-2; D is perhaps TRBD1 (6 bases). Germline CDR1 SEHNR, CDR2 FQNEAQ (reference sequence). The CDR3 sequence is 15 residues long. V lost 4 bases to trimming and J lost 1 base, with 10 bases between them. The CDR3 DNA is TGTGCCAGCAGCTGGGGACATCTGAACACCGGGGAGCTGTTTTTT. Amino acid sequence: CASSWGHLNTGELFF. Complete variable domain (other parts from reference TRBV7-9 and TRBJ2-2): DTGVSQNPRHKITKRGQNVTFRCDPISEHNRLYWYRQTLGQGPEFLTYFQNEAQLEKSRLLSDRFSAERPKGSFSTLEIQRTEQGDSAMYLCASSWGHLNTGELFFGEGSRLTVL.

This clone was counted a few times. The V call is TRBV6-5, the J call TRBJ1-2; TRBD1 might be the D (6 bases). This CDR3 contains 13 residues. V shed 2 bases and J shed 3 bases, with 7 bases lying between them. Germline values: CDR1 MNHEY, CDR2 SVGAGI. CDR3 in amino acids: CASSYGGDYGYTF. DNA of the CDR3: TGTGCCAGCAGTTACGGGGGCGACTATGGCTACACCTTC.